This TCR beta chain is from a study of cytomegalovirus exposure and HLA in healthy donors. Study results and caveats: TCR beta chain V- and J-gene trimming was linked, in a later analysis, to a missense variant in DCLRE1C. In a later analysis, TCR association rates varied by HLA locus: DRB1 most, HLA-C fewest. Prediction of most subjects' HLA-A and HLA-B alleles by TCR beta sequences was reportedly accurate. Per a later analysis, HLA-associated TCR beta chains showed more clonal expansion than other, equally common TCR beta chains.

About this clone itself: Its antigen is as yet unknown.

The PCR employed 60 Vbeta primers together with 13 Jbeta primers. Some clones are missing from TCRdb's copy, which holds only in-frame ones; the method was immunoSEQ multiplex PCR. In the table there are around 200,000 clones, 65% to 85% of which are singletons. Material: PBMCs. The clonotype originates from a woman between 18 and 29 years old in good health and CMV-seronegative.

This chain's CDR3 is CASSRSVPAGYGYTF. The CDR3 nucleotides read TGTGCCAGCAGTCGAAGTGTACCTGCGGGCTATGGCTACACCTTC. The rearrangement links TRBV28 to TRBJ1-2, with D unresolved. CDR1 and CDR2 (germline): MDHEN, SYDVKM. V lost 5 bases, J lost 4 bases, and 17 bases lay in between. CDR3 length: 15 residues.